Only one count was recorded for the clone carrying this T cell receptor (beta chain). What it binds is not known. cDNA serving as the sequencing template came from extracted, reverse transcribed RNA. Clones were sequenced by immunoSEQ multiplex PCR, and TCRdb holds only the in-frame ones, with some missing. The sample lists under 250,000 clones; less than 75% were seen once. The treatment: oral pan-JAK inhibitor, 5-10 mg twice daily. This entry is derived from a study of CD8+ T cells in alopecia areata. Germline CDR1 is SGHNT and CDR2 is YYREEE (reference sequence). CDR3 length: 13 amino acids. Trimming cost V 5 bases and J 8 bases, with 14 bases left between them. Points from the study as a whole: Administration of tofacitinib significantly diminished scalp clonality and expanded CD8+ clones within the top 100.

The receptor was isolated from a human donor with alopecia areata. The specimen comprised CD4+ T cells sorted from blood, sampled at week 4, from a patient treated with tofacitinib. The V call is TRBV5-4, the J call TRBJ2-1; weak D call: TRBD2 (5 bases). CDR3 sequence (DNA): TGTGCCAGCAGTTATACGGGAACGGATGAGCAGTTCTTC. Translation gives CASSYTGTDEQFF.